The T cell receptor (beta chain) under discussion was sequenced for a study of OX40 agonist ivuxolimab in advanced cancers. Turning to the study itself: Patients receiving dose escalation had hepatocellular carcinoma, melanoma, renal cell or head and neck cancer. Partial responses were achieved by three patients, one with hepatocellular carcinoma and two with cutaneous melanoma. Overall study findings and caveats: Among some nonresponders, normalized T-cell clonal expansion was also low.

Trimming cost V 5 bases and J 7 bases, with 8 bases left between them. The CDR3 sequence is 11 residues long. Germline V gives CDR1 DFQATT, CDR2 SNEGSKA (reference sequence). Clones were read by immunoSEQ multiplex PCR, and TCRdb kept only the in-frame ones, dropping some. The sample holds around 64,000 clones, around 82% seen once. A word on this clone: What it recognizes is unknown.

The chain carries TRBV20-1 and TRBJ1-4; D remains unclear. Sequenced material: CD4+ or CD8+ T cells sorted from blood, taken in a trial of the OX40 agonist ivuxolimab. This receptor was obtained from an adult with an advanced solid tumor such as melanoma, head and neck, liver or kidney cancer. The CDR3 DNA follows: TGCAGTGCTGAACATGGTGAAAAACTGTTTTTT. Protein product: CSAEHGEKLFF.